Following are 15 T cell receptor beta chains from one sample sequenced in a study of blood T cell repertoires in COVID-19. TCRdb keeps only in-frame clones here, not all; method: immunoSEQ multiplex PCR. The sample includes under 250,000 clones, 80% of them seen just once. Sequenced: PBMCs or T cells enriched from blood (not recorded which). These receptors originate from a man aged 25-45 years with acute COVID-19.

This clone was seen once. The rearrangement uses TRBV6-5 and TRBJ1-6, with 9 bases that match TRBD1. Germline V lookup: CDR1 MNHEY, CDR2 SVGAGI. The CDR3 loop spans 14 amino acids. V lost 7 bases and J lost 7; bases outside the gene matches: 5. This CDR3 is CASTSGTGNSPLHF. In DNA form, the CDR3 reads TGTGCCAGCACCTCCGGGACAGGGAATTCACCCCTCCACTTT.

This chain's CDR3 is CASSDTGTGYSYEQYF. The CDR3, as DNA: TGTGCCAGCAGCGACACCGGGACAGGGTACTCCTACGAGCAGTACTTC. The chain recombines TRBV5-6 with TRBJ2-7, with TRBD1 matching 9 bases. The CDR3 runs to 16 residues. Germline lookup yields CDR1 SGHDT and CDR2 YYEEEE. V shed 4 bases and J 0 bases; nucleotides not matched to a gene: 8.

The chain uses TRBV5-5 and TRBJ2-4; 9 nucleotides match TRBD1. Per the germline V gene, CDR1 is SGHKS and CDR2 is YYEKEE (reference sequence). The V and J ends lost 4 bases and 6 bases, in that order; junction bases with no gene match: 2. This CDR3 region has 13 residues. CDR3 region: CASSKGQGNIQYF. CDR3 DNA sequence: TGTGCCAGCAGCAAGGGACAGGGAAACATTCAGTACTTC.

Comment on this clone: Other nucleotide sequences in the sample specify the same CDR3. The CDR3 region is CASSYRGGGSPLHF. The CDR3 DNA reads as TGTGCCAGCAGTTACAGGGGAGGTGGGTCACCCCTCCACTTT. The gene calls are TRBV28 and TRBJ1-6, with 7 bases fitting TRBD1. CDR1 and CDR2 from the germline V gene are MDHEN and SYDVKM. The CDR3 contains 14 residues. Trimming cost V 4 bases and J 10 bases; bases outside gene matches: 7.

J is TRBJ1-2 and V is TRBV24-1, with 7 bases identical to TRBD1. The CDR3 sequence is 15 residues long. Germline lookup yields CDR1 KGHDR and CDR2 SFDVKD. J gave up 1 base and V 5 bases, and 6 bases lay outside the gene matches. CDR3 nucleotide sequence: TGTGCCACCAGTGGTAACAGGGGAGGTAACTATGGCTACACCTTC. Translation: CATSGNRGGNYGYTF.

The chain couples TRBV11-2 to TRBJ2-5, with D possibly matching TRBD2 (5 bases). Germline loops: CDR1 SGHAT, CDR2 FQNNGV. The CDR3 covers 14 residues. The ends were cut back, 3 bases at V and 0 bases at J, with 8 bases in the middle. The CDR3 reads CASSFGRDQETQYF. In DNA, the CDR3 is TGTGCCAGCAGCTTTGGGCGGGACCAAGAGACCCAGTACTTC.

This clone was found a few times. The chain is built from TRBV5-1 and TRBJ2-5; 9 positions agree with TRBD1. J gave up 5 bases and V 3 bases, and 17 bases lay outside the gene matches. Looked up from germline, CDR1 is SGHRS and CDR2 is YFSETQ. The CDR3 length is 18 residues. The CDR3 loop reads CASSSGTGSVLVPETQYF. CDR3 coding DNA: TGCGCCAGCAGCTCCGGGACAGGGTCAGTGTTAGTTCCGGAGACCCAGTACTTC.

The CDR3 protein is CSARGQTEAFF. CDR3 in DNA: TGCAGTGCTAGAGGGCAGACTGAAGCTTTCTTT. The chain has TRBV20-1 and TRBJ1-1, with unresolved D. Trimming removed 1 base from V and 5 bases from J, with 5 bases in between. Germline CDR1 is DFQATT and CDR2 is SNEGSKA (reference sequence). This CDR3 region has 11 residues.

The chain uses TRBV7-9 and TRBJ1-6; TRBD1 is a possible D gene (5 bases). The CDR3 is made up of 13 amino acids. CDR1 and CDR2 (germline): SEHNR, FQNEAQ (reference sequence). V dropped 3 bases and J dropped 7 bases, with 7 bases sitting between them. The CDR3 loop reads CASSFKGNSPLHF. CDR3 DNA sequence: TGTGCCAGCAGCTTCAAGGGGAATTCACCCCTCCACTTT.

This clone was counted once. V gene TRBV5-1 combines with J gene TRBJ2-2; D not resolved. CDR3 length: 15 amino acids. V shed 0 bases and J shed 1 base, with 7 bases lying between them. Per germline, CDR1 SGHRS and CDR2 YFSETQ. The CDR3 region is CASSLERGNTGELFF. The CDR3 DNA follows: TGCGCCAGCAGCTTGGAACGAGGGAACACCGGGGAGCTGTTTTTT.

The rearrangement uses TRBV9 and TRBJ1-2, with 10 nucleotides matching TRBD1. The CDR3 covers 16 residues. Trimming cost V 2 bases and J 2 bases; bases outside gene matches: 6. Germline-derived CDR1 and CDR2 are SGDLS and YYNGEE. The CDR3 spells CASSVDTGQGNYGYTF. As DNA, the CDR3 is TGTGCCAGCAGCGTCGATACGGGACAGGGGAACTATGGCTACACCTTC.

V gene TRBV5-1 combines with J gene TRBJ1-1; D ambiguous. The CDR3 extends over 15 amino acids. Trimming removed 3 bases at V and 4 bases at J, with 16 bases between. CDR1 is SGHRS and CDR2 is YFSETQ in the germline V gene. CDR3 coding DNA: TGCGCCAGCAGCTCCCAACCCGGGAAGAGCACTGAAGCTTTCTTT. Translation gives CASSSQPGKSTEAFF.

The genes are TRBV29-1 and TRBJ1-2, with D unclear. The CDR3 covers 10 residues. CDR1 is SQVTM and CDR2 is ANQGSEA in the germline V gene. Trimming stripped 6 bases from V and 6 bases from J, with 8 bases between. The CDR3, as DNA: TGCAGCGTAATAGAGGATGGCTACACCTTC. It translates to CSVIEDGYTF.

This sequence joins TRBV28 and TRBJ1-2; D might be TRBD1 (5 bases). Germline CDR1 is MDHEN and CDR2 is SYDVKM. V shed 2 bases and J shed 8 bases, with 12 bases lying between them. The CDR3 extends over 13 amino acids. Written as DNA, the CDR3 is TGTGCCAGCAGTTTAGCGGCAGGGTGGGGCTACACCTTC. It translates to CASSLAAGWGYTF.

This rearrangement joins TRBV27 to TRBJ2-1, with 9 bases aligning to TRBD2. Germline values: CDR1 MNHEY, CDR2 SMNVEV (reference sequence). The J segment lost 5 bases and the V segment lost 8 bases, leaving 4 bases of the junction unmatched. CDR3 length: 13 residues. The CDR3 reads CASAGGLNNEQFF. The DNA for the CDR3 is TGTGCCAGCGCGGGGGGGCTAAACAATGAGCAGTTCTTC.